The rows below give T cell receptor beta chains drawn from one sample of a study of shared clonotypes between healthy human individuals. TCRdb keeps only in-frame clones here, not all; method: immunoSEQ multiplex PCR. The sample holds approximately 500,000 clones; 90% to 96% are singletons and the top ten take roughly 0.06%. The specimen was naive CD4+ T cells sorted from blood. These receptors came from a woman aged 25 to 39 in good health. Each CDR3 is given with its conserved first and last residue.

j_gene: TRBJ2-5; v_gene: TRBV7-2; CDR3aa: CASSSSGLARGAETQYF
j_gene: TRBJ2-1; v_gene: TRBV11-3; CDR3aa: CARRNRERETDNEQFF
j_gene: TRBJ1-2; v_gene: TRBV19; CDR3aa: CASTPDPNDNYGYTF
j_gene: TRBJ1-2; v_gene: TRBV18; CDR3aa: CASSPPHSNYGYTF
j_gene: TRBJ2-3; v_gene: TRBV2; CDR3aa: CASSAGLAGGETDTQYF
j_gene: TRBJ1-1; v_gene: TRBV10-3; CDR3aa: CASGGANTEAFF
j_gene: TRBJ2-3; v_gene: TRBV9; CDR3aa: CASRGLETDTQYF
j_gene: TRBJ2-7; v_gene: TRBV6-1; CDR3aa: CASRIALQGREQYF
j_gene: TRBJ2-5; v_gene: TRBV2; CDR3aa: CASTGLAIQETQYF
j_gene: TRBJ2-1; v_gene: TRBV21-1; CDR3aa: CASSKRTGKDNEQFF
j_gene: TRBJ1-2; v_gene: TRBV2; CDR3aa: CASREEGVSHGYTF
j_gene: TRBJ1-2; v_gene: TRBV6-5; CDR3aa: CASSYSRSGAYGYTF
j_gene: TRBJ2-2; v_gene: TRBV7-9; CDR3aa: CASSLYRASGELFF
j_gene: TRBJ2-5; v_gene: TRBV6-5; CDR3aa: CASSLSGYETQYF
j_gene: TRBJ1-1; v_gene: TRBV11-2; CDR3aa: CASSLVTVNTEAFF
j_gene: TRBJ2-7; v_gene: TRBV7-9; CDR3aa: CASSSPGQKYEQYF
j_gene: TRBJ2-2; v_gene: TRBV7-9; CDR3aa: CASSGDSSRGTGELFF
j_gene: TRBJ2-7; v_gene: TRBV28; CDR3aa: CASRGAGSSYEQYF
j_gene: TRBJ2-7; v_gene: TRBV7-2; CDR3aa: CASSSSTRGEQYF
j_gene: TRBJ2-1; v_gene: TRBV7-9; CDR3aa: CASSTSSGQRAHNEQFF
j_gene: TRBJ1-6; v_gene: TRBV27; CDR3aa: CASKGGWGQNSPLHF
j_gene: TRBJ2-7; v_gene: TRBV10-3; CDR3aa: CATGLYEQYF
j_gene: TRBJ1-5; v_gene: TRBV19; CDR3aa: CASSIEPGSSRQPQHF
j_gene: TRBJ1-2; v_gene: TRBV25-1; CDR3aa: CASSGGRTGNGYTF